This T cell receptor (beta chain) derives from a study of shared clonotypes between healthy human individuals. TCRdb keeps only in-frame clones here, not all; method: immunoSEQ multiplex PCR. The table shows 2 million to 2.5 million clones, with 80% to 95% occurring only once. The CDR3 has 14 amino acids. The germline CDR1 and CDR2 sequences are SGHRS and YFSETQ. V was trimmed by 3 bases and J by 1 base, leaving 10 bases between them. The sample taken for sequencing was naive CD4+ T cells from PBMCs. The subset: CD45RA+ positively selected. This chain joins TRBV5-1 and TRBJ1-1; D gene unclear. The sequence was collected from a young man in good health. Some clones in this sample may be carry-over from other donors' samples. This chain's CDR3 is CASSSGEGNTEAFF. CDR3 bases: TGCGCCAGCAGCTCTGGGGAGGGGAACACTGAAGCTTTCTTT.